A single T cell receptor beta chain is shown here with its context. Its specificity is not known. The CDR3 is 15 residues long. J was trimmed by 0 bases and V by 5 bases; bases with no gene match: 4. TCRdb called the reads again in MiXCR, with one record for every CDR3 protein. The table includes around 530,000 distinct CDR3 sequences, about 15% detected once. The sample belongs to a study of T cell repertoires in cytomegalovirus infection. About the research overall: Evidence of both CMV infection and a matching HLA type came from public TCR beta signatures. Study-wide points: The response measured ex vivo was dominated by TCR beta clonotypes (HLA-C-restricted and CMV-specific).

This chain joins TRBV12-3 or TRBV12-4 and TRBJ2-4, with TRBD2 identical over 7 bases. Material: CD8+ T cells from PBMCs. The clonotype comes from a human donor in good health (CMV status not recorded). Some clones in this sample may be carry-over from other donors' samples. As DNA, the CDR3 is TGTGCCAGCAGTCAGCGGGACCTAGCCAAAAACATTCAGTACTTC. Translated, it gives CASSQRDLAKNIQYF.